What follows are 2 T cell receptor beta chains derived from one specimen sequenced in a study of T cell changes during pregnancy in multiple sclerosis (dated by TCRdb to about 2019). Libraries were constructed by the immunoSEQ multiplex PCR assay. TCRdb took over this immuneACCESS table, retaining in-frame rearrangements with V and J assigned. Such tables are incomplete; in checked studies, under half of the missing clones stem from an unresolved V gene, and the remainder is unexplained. This sample comprises more than 55,000 clones, roughly nine tenths of them detected only once. The ten largest clones represent more than 1.4% of the sample. Sequenced here: peripheral blood, sampled in the second trimester of pregnancy. Receptors originate from a female donor with multiple sclerosis, enrolled in a pregnancy study.

The V gene is TRBV11-2, the J gene TRBJ1-2; 8 positions agree with TRBD1. Trimming at V came to 4 bases and at J to 4 bases, leaving 5 bases not matched to a gene. The CDR3 extends over 14 amino acids. Germline lookup yields CDR1 SGHAT and CDR2 FQNNGV. CDR3 protein: CASSSGQGVYGYTF. The CDR3 bases are TGTGCCAGCAGCTCTGGACAGGGTGTCTATGGCTACACCTTC.

The J gene is TRBJ1-2, the V gene TRBV7-6, with D perhaps TRBD1 (6 bases). Germline assignment: CDR1 SGHVS and CDR2 FNYEAQ. Trimming took off 1 base at V and 7 bases at J, with 13 bases between the two ends. This CDR3 is built from 14 residues. CDR3 coding DNA: TGTGCCAGCAGCTTAGGGTCAGGGGCGGCTGGCTACACCTTC. Protein product: CASSLGSGAAGYTF.